This T cell receptor beta chain originates from a study of graft-versus-host responses after intestinal transplantation. The wider study: Recipients were all induced with anti-thymocyte globulin, then given tacrolimus and steroids for 3 to 4 years. Broader study findings: Some GvH clones appeared in ileal mucosa or blood before recipient bone marrow. Some patients had graft-donor T cell macrochimerism, and their allografts showed high graft-versus-host to host-versus-graft clonal ratios. Among circulating GvH clones, peak levels were associated with early post-transplant declines in HvG clones.

A remark on this clone: Antigen unknown.

Clones were sequenced by immunoSEQ multiplex PCR, and TCRdb holds only the in-frame ones, with some missing. The sample has about 47,000 clones, 95% seen once. Trimming cost V 6 bases and J 4 bases; bases outside gene matches: 5. Germline CDR1 is MDHEN and CDR2 is SYDVKM. The CDR3 has 14 amino acids. V and J are TRBV28 and TRBJ2-2, with 7 bases lining up with TRBD1. The input for sequencing was unstimulated CD8+ T cells sorted from spleen or lymph node cells, taken before transplant. The TCR originated in a human donor who was the organ donor for an intestinal transplant. CDR3 DNA sequence: TGTGCCAGCAGGGGGGCAGGGGGCACCGGGGAGCTGTTTTTT. This sequence encodes CASRGAGGTGELFF.